This TCR beta chain was identified in a study of T cells in tuberculosis. Whole-study findings and limits: Samples were chosen by availability of cryopreserved specimens. GMM-specific TCRs were nearer to active tuberculosis alpha repertoires, suggesting expansion.

Time point given: new active TB diagnosis, blood taken before or within 7 days of starting treatment. Included patients were adults of at least 18, HIV-seronegative, South African. Germline CDR1 MGHRA, CDR2 YSYEKL. With 4 bases removed from V and 4 bases from J, the gap between germline ends came to 17 bases. The CDR3 loop spans 16 amino acids. Libraries were prepared by immunoSEQ multiplex PCR; TCRdb keeps only in-frame clonotypes and omits some of them. The sample has 30,000 to 40,000 clones; 91% are singletons. With regard to this clone: Its antigen is as yet unknown.

Sequenced material: PBMCs, taken at tuberculosis diagnosis. This chain joins TRBV4-1 and TRBJ1-3; D is unclear. The sequence was collected from an adult with tuberculosis. The CDR3, as DNA: TGCGCCAGCAGCCCAGGACCTCGAACGGGGGGAAACACCATATATTTT. Protein: CASSPGPRTGGNTIYF.